Shown below are 10 T cell receptor beta chains from a single sample sequenced in a study of technical replicates of blood from several donors (dated by TCRdb to 2017 to 2019). The method behind the library was the immunoSEQ multiplex PCR assay. TCRdb's version of the immuneACCESS table is confined to in-frame rearrangements and falls short of the full clone set. An unresolved V gene accounts for under half of the shortfall where checked; the remainder is of unknown origin. This sample has about 61,000 clones in its table, and more than 95% of those were observed once. The ten largest clones represent 0.19% of the sample. The sequencing sample was made of T cells isolated from PBMCs. These receptors came from a human donor in good health.

The genes are TRBV27 and TRBJ1-1; D remains unclear. The CDR3 covers 11 residues. The germline V and J ends were trimmed by 8 bases and 2 bases, with 6 bases remaining between them. Germline CDR1 is MNHEY and CDR2 is SMNVEV (reference sequence). CDR3 loop: CASGLNTEAFF. CDR3 nucleotide sequence: TGTGCCAGCGGACTTAACACTGAAGCTTTCTTT.

The gene calls are TRBV5-1 and TRBJ1-1, with D possibly matching TRBD1 (5 bases). V lost 3 bases and J lost 3, with 9 bases in between. Germline V gives CDR1 SGHRS, CDR2 YFSETQ. The CDR3 has 13 amino acids. The CDR3 protein is CASSSQGDTEAFF. CDR3 in DNA: TGCGCCAGCAGCTCGCAGGGTGACACTGAAGCTTTCTTT.

The V call is TRBV25-1, the J call TRBJ1-5; D gene ambiguous. V gave up 0 bases and J gave up 1 base, with 4 bases separating them. The germline V gene has CDR1 MGHDK and CDR2 SYGVNS. This CDR3 has 14 amino acids. DNA for the CDR3: TGTGCCAGCAGTGAATATAAAAGCAATCAGCCCCAGCATTTT. Translated, it gives CASSEYKSNQPQHF.

V gene TRBV9 combines with J gene TRBJ2-7, with 8 bases that match TRBD1. The CDR3 is made up of 14 amino acids. Germline V CDR1 and CDR2: SGDLS, YYNGEE. V lost 3 bases and J lost 2; bases outside the gene matches: 4. CDR3 DNA sequence: TGTGCCAGCAGCGACGGACAGGGAACCTACGAGCAGTACTTC. It is translated as CASSDGQGTYEQYF.

The chain combines TRBV12-5 with TRBJ1-1; TRBD1 is a possible D gene (5 bases). The germline CDR1 and CDR2 sequences are LGHNT and FRNRAP. CDR3 length: 13 amino acids. Trimming pared 6 bases from V and 4 bases from J, leaving 12 bases between. The CDR3 reads CASGLTAITEAFF. The CDR3 DNA reads as TGTGCTAGTGGATTGACAGCCATCACTGAAGCTTTCTTT.

V is TRBV6-5 and J is TRBJ2-3; D perhaps matches TRBD2 (5 bases). The CDR3 has 14 amino acids. Per germline, CDR1 MNHEY and CDR2 SVGAGI. The V end was cut by 6 bases, the J end by 1 base, with 11 bases between. Here the CDR3 DNA reads TGTGCCAGCAGGACTACTCGCGGCACAGATACGCAGTATTTT. Protein product: CASRTTRGTDTQYF.

The chain employs TRBV2 and TRBJ2-2; D remains ambiguous. V gave up 7 bases and J gave up 7 bases, with 10 bases separating them. Germline CDR1 reads SNHLY; CDR2 reads FYNNEI. The CDR3 has 12 residues. CDR3 in amino acids: CASTVSSGELFF. As DNA, the CDR3 is TGTGCCAGCACAGTATCAAGCGGGGAGCTGTTTTTT.

V usage is TRBV11-3 and J usage is TRBJ1-4; tentative D call: TRBD1 (5 bases). The CDR3 sequence is 15 residues long. Deletions cut 5 bases from V and 5 bases from J, with 15 bases between. The germline gives CDR1 SGHNT, CDR2 YENEEA. The CDR3 loop is CASSPSGGWNEKLFF. Here the CDR3 DNA reads TGTGCCAGCAGCCCCTCGGGGGGTTGGAATGAAAAACTGTTTTTT.

The rearrangement joins TRBV7-8 to TRBJ2-7; D may be TRBD1 (5 bases). Germline CDR1 reads SGHVS; CDR2 reads FQNEAQ. The CDR3 sequence is 13 residues long. Trimming took off 5 bases at V and 3 bases at J, with 11 bases between the two ends. As DNA, the CDR3 is TGTGCCAGCAGCCCCCGGCAGGGCTACGAGCAGTACTTC. This translates into CASSPRQGYEQYF.

V is TRBV6-5 and J is TRBJ1-5; 8 bases fit TRBD1. Germline-derived CDR1 and CDR2 are MNHEY and SVGAGI. The CDR3 spans 15 residues. V lost 4 bases, J lost 7 bases, and 9 bases stayed unmatched. The CDR3 spells CASSSGQALHQPQHF. CDR3 bases: TGTGCCAGCAGTTCGGGACAGGCGTTGCACCAGCCCCAGCATTTT.